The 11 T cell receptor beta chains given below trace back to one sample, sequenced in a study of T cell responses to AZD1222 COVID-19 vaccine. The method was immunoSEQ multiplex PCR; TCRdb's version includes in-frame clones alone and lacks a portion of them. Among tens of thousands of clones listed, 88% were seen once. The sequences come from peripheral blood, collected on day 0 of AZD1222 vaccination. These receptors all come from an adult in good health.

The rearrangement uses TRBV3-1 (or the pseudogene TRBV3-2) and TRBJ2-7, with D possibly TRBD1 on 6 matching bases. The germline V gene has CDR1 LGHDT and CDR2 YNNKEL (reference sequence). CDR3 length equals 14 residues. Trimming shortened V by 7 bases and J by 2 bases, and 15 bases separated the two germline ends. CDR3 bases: TGTGCCAGCACCCAGAAAGGGACAACCTACGAGCAGTACTTC. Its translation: CASTQKGTTYEQYF.

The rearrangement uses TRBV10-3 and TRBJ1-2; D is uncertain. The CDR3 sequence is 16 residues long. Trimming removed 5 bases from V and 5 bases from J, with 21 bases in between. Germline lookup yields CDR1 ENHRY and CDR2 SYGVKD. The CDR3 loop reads CAISSDGGLSTYGYTF. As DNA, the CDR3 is TGTGCCATCAGTTCAGATGGAGGTCTTTCCACATATGGCTACACCTTC.

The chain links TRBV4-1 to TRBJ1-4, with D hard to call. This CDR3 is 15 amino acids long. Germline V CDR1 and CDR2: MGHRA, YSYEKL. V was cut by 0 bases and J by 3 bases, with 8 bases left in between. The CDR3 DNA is TGCGCCAGCAGCCAAGAGGGCCAGTCTAATGAAAAACTGTTTTTT. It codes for CASSQEGQSNEKLFF.

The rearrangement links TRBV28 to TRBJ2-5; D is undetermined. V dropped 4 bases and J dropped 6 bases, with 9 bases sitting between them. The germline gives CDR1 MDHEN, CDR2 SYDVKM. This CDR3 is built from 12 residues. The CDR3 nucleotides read TGTGCCAGCAGTTCGCCGGGTAAGACCCAGTACTTC. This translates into CASSSPGKTQYF.

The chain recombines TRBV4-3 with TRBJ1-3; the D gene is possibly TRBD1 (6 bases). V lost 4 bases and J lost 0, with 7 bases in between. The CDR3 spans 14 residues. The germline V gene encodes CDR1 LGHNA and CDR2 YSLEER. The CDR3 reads CASSPDSSGNTIYF. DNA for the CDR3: TGCGCCAGCAGCCCGGACAGCTCTGGAAACACCATATATTTT.

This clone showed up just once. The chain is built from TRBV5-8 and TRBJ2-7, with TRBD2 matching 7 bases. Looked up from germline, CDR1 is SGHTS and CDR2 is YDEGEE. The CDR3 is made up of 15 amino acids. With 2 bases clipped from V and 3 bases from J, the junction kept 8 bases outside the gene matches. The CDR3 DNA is TGTGCCAGCAGCTTCGCCCACGGACTAGACTACGAGCAGTACTTC. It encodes CASSFAHGLDYEQYF.

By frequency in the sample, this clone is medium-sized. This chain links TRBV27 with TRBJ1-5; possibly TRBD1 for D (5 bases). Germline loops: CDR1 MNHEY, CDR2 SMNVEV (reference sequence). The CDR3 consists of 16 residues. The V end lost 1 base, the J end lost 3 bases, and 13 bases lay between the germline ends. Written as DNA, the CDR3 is TGTGCCAGCAGTTTATTCCCACAGGTCAACAATCAGCCCCAGCATTTT. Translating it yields CASSLFPQVNNQPQHF.

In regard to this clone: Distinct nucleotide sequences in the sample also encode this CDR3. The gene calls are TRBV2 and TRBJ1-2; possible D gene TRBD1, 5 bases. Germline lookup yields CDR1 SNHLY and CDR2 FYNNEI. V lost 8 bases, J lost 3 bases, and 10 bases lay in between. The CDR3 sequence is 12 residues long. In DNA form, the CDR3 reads TGTGCCAGCTCGGGGACGTACTATGGCTACACCTTC. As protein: CASSGTYYGYTF.

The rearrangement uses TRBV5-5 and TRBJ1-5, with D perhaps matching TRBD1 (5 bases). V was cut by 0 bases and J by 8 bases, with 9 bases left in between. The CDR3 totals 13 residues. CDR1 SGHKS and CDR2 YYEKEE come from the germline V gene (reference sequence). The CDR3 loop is CASSLARAKPQHF. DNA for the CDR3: TGTGCCAGCAGCTTGGCCAGGGCGAAGCCCCAGCATTTT.

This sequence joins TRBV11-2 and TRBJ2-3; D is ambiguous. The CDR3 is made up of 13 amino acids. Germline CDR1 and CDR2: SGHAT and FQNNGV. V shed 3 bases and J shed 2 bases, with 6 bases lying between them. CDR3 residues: CASSFFNTDTQYF. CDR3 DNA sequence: TGTGCCAGCAGCTTTTTCAACACAGATACGCAGTATTTT.

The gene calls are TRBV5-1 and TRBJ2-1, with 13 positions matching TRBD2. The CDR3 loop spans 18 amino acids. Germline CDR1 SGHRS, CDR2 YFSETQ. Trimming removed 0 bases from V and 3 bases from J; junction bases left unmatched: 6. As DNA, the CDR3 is TGCGCCAGCAGCTTGGCCACCGGGACTAGCGGGATCTACAATGAGCAGTTCTTC. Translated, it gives CASSLATGTSGIYNEQFF.